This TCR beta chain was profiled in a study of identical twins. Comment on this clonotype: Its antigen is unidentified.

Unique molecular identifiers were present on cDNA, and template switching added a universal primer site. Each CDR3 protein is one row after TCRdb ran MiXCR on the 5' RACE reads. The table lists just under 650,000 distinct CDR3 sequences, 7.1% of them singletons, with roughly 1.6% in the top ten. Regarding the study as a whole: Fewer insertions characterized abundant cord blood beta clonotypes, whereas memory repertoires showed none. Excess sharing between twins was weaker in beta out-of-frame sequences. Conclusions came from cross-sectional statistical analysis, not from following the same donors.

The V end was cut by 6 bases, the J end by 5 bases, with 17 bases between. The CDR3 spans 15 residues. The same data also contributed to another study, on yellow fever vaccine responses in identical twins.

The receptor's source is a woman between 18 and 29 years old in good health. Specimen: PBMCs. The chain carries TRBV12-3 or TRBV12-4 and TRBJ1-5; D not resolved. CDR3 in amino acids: CASRTGGGRDQPQHF. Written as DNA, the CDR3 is TGTGCCAGCAGGACCGGTGGTGGGCGCGATCAGCCCCAGCATTTT.